Below, 22 T cell receptor beta chains from the same sample are listed, as sequenced in a study of shared T cell receptors in the human thymus. Profiled with immunoSEQ multiplex PCR; TCRdb holds only in-frame clones, not every one. The table lists 450,000 to 650,000 clones, approximately 80% of them singletons. These data also featured in a second study, about human thymus T cells.

The sample was thymocytes. The source is a boy under two years old with a congenital heart defect.

Only a few counts were recorded for this clone. The chain couples TRBV5-1 to TRBJ1-4; tentatively, D is TRBD1 (5 bases). The CDR3 sequence is 14 residues long. Germline-derived CDR1 and CDR2 are SGHRS and YFSETQ. V lost 5 bases to trimming and J lost 8 bases, with 16 bases between them. CDR3 in DNA: TGCGCCAGCAGTTACCGAGGAGGGGAGGAAAAACTGTTTTTT. Protein product: CASSYRGGEEKLFF.

This rearrangement joins TRBV30 to TRBJ2-6; possible D gene TRBD2, 6 bases. The CDR3 is made up of 12 amino acids. Germline V CDR1 and CDR2: GTSNPN, SVGIG (reference sequence). Trimming cost V 8 bases and J 1 base, with 6 bases left between them. The CDR3 nucleotides are TGTGCCCGGGGGTCTGGGGCCAACGTCCTGACTTTC. Encoded protein: CARGSGANVLTF. The full variable domain, in which reference TRBV30 and TRBJ2-6 provide the parts outside the CDR3, is SQTIHQWPATLVQPVGSPLSLECTVEGTSNPNLYWYRQAAGRGLQLLFYSVGIGQISSEVPQNLSASRPQDRQFILSSKKLLLSDSGFYLCARGSGANVLTFGAGSRLTVL.

The chain combines TRBV4-1 with TRBJ2-2, with 9 bases matching TRBD2. This CDR3 contains 19 residues. Germline V gives CDR1 MGHRA, CDR2 YSYEKL. With 0 bases clipped from V and 8 bases from J, the junction kept 16 bases outside the gene matches. CDR3 bases: TGCGCCAGCAGCCAAGATGGTACGGCGGGAGGGCCTAAGAAAGGGGAGCTGTTTTTT. Amino acids: CASSQDGTAGGPKKGELFF.

This rearrangement joins TRBV5-3 to TRBJ1-1, with 11 bases that match TRBD1. TRBV5-3 has ORF status, its function being uncertain. Trimming took 4 bases from V and 0 from J; bases not matched to a gene: 5. The CDR3 has 16 amino acids. CDR3 amino acids: CARSTGQGAVNTEAFF. In DNA, the CDR3 is TGTGCCAGAAGCACCGGACAGGGGGCTGTGAACACTGAAGCTTTCTTT.

This chain links TRBV7-2 with TRBJ2-7; 12 positions agree with TRBD2. This CDR3 region has 16 residues. The V gene end was trimmed by 4 bases and the J gene end by 0 bases; junction bases not matched to a gene: 4. Germline CDR1 is SGHTA and CDR2 is FQGNSA. CDR3 DNA sequence: TGTGCCAGCAGCTCAGTGACTAGCGGGGGCTCCTACGAGCAGTACTTC. Protein sequence: CASSSVTSGGSYEQYF.

The CDR3 spells CTSSQVPFAGGPYEQYF. The CDR3 region has the DNA TGCACCAGCAGCCAAGTTCCTTTTGCGGGAGGGCCCTACGAGCAGTACTTC. This chain links TRBV1 with TRBJ2-5; no DNA check was done on the table's D call, TRBD2. The tail of the sequence fits TRBJ2-7 better, so the J call may be wrong. TRBV1 is described as a pseudogene. CDR3 size: 17 residues.

V is TRBV7-9 and J is TRBJ2-3, with TRBD2 matching 9 bases. Per germline, CDR1 SEHNR and CDR2 FQNEAQ (reference sequence). The CDR3 sequence is 17 residues long. With 2 bases clipped from V and 4 bases from J, the junction kept 10 bases outside the gene matches. The chain's CDR3 is CASSLRRISGGSDTQYF. CDR3 coding DNA: TGTGCCAGCAGCTTACGGAGGATTAGCGGGGGTTCAGATACGCAGTATTTT.

The chain couples TRBV4-3 to TRBJ1-1, with D uncertain. CDR3 length: 14 residues. Trimming cost V 0 bases and J 1 base, with 6 bases left between them. Germline-derived CDR1 and CDR2 are LGHNA and YSLEER. The CDR3 loop reads CASSQDPWNTEAFF. In DNA, the CDR3 is TGCGCCAGCAGCCAAGACCCCTGGAACACTGAAGCTTTCTTT.

J is TRBJ2-7 and V is TRBV5-4; 11 nucleotides match TRBD2. Germline V gene data show CDR1 as SGHNT and CDR2 as YYREEE (reference sequence). Trimming cost V 4 bases and J 7 bases; bases outside gene matches: 13. The CDR3 has 16 residues. CDR3 bases: TGTGCCAGCAGCCAGACTAGCGGGGACAGTCTCTGGGAGCAGTACTTC. This translates into CASSQTSGDSLWEQYF.

V and J are TRBV5-1 and TRBJ2-7; D may be TRBD2 (6 bases). The CDR3 extends over 14 amino acids. V lost 7 bases and J 5 bases, leaving 19 bases between the germline ends. Per the germline V gene, CDR1 is SGHRS and CDR2 is YFSETQ. CDR3 amino acids: CASRSGPFINEQYF. CDR3 coding DNA: TGCGCCAGCCGAAGCGGGCCGTTCATCAACGAGCAGTACTTC.

The rearrangement uses TRBV27 and TRBJ2-1, with 10 bases that match TRBD2. The germline CDR1 and CDR2 sequences are MNHEY and SMNVEV (reference sequence). This CDR3 is 15 amino acids long. With 3 bases clipped from V and 6 bases from J, the junction kept 5 bases outside the gene matches. In DNA form, the CDR3 reads TGTGCCAGCAGTTTCCCCCTAGCGGGAGTCAATGAGCAGTTCTTC. Translating it yields CASSFPLAGVNEQFF.

The chain uses TRBV30 and TRBJ2-1; D is unresolved. Deletions cut 1 base from V and 6 bases from J, with 19 bases between. Per germline, CDR1 GTSNPN and CDR2 SVGIG (reference sequence). The CDR3 runs to 16 residues. As DNA, the CDR3 is TGTGCCTGGAGTGAACCCCGCCAGCGCAGCCCCAATGAGCAGTTCTTC. It yields the protein CAWSEPRQRSPNEQFF.

Worth noting for this clone: This same CDR3 is encoded by further DNA sequences in the sample. CDR3 protein: CASSLVRGSSYNEQFF. Written as DNA, the CDR3 is TGTGCCAGCAGCTTAGTAAGGGGTTCCTCCTACAATGAGCAGTTCTTC. The rearrangement joins TRBV7-2 to TRBJ2-1; TRBD1 might be the D (5 bases). V shed 1 base and J shed 0 bases, with 10 bases lying between them. Germline V gene sequence: CDR1 SGHTA, CDR2 FQGNSA. This CDR3 has 16 residues.

V and J are TRBV6-1 and TRBJ1-3; D gene ambiguous. V lost 6 bases, J lost 2 bases, and 14 bases lay in between. CDR3 size: 15 residues. Germline CDR1 reads MNHNS; CDR2 reads SASEGT. CDR3 region: CASSALLTAGNTIYF. The CDR3 nucleotides read TGTGCCAGCAGCGCACTACTCACGGCTGGAAACACCATATATTTT.

The J gene is TRBJ2-5, the V gene TRBV30, with D tentatively TRBD1 (6 bases). The CDR3 totals 15 residues. The germline CDR1 and CDR2 sequences are GTSNPN and SVGIG (reference sequence). V was shortened by 4 bases and J by 4 bases, with 19 bases between the two germline ends. CDR3 amino acids: CAWIRGSPWGETQYF. The CDR3 DNA follows: TGTGCCTGGATTAGGGGGAGCCCCTGGGGAGAGACCCAGTACTTC.

The V call is TRBV25-1, the J call TRBJ2-6, with 7 nucleotides matching TRBD1. The CDR3 runs to 16 residues. Per germline, CDR1 MGHDK and CDR2 SYGVNS. Trimming took 6 bases from V and 4 from J; bases not matched to a gene: 9. The CDR3 DNA is TGTGCCAGCAGCCATAAGACAGGGACCGGGGCCAACGTCCTGACTTTC. Its translation: CASSHKTGTGANVLTF.

This clone was seen a few times. The CDR3, as DNA: TGTGCCATCATGGGGACTAGCGGAACATACGAGCAGTACTTC. Translation: CAIMGTSGTYEQYF. The chain is built from TRBV10-3 and TRBJ2-7; TRBD2 matches at 11 bases. The ends lost 7 bases at V and 4 bases at J; junction bases unmatched: 6. Germline V gene sequence: CDR1 ENHRY, CDR2 SYGVKD. The CDR3 contains 14 residues.

The gene calls are TRBV12-5 and TRBJ2-1, with 9 bases identical to TRBD2. V lost 0 bases, J lost 0 bases, and 12 bases stayed unmatched. This CDR3 spans 20 amino acids. Germline CDR1 and CDR2: LGHNT and FRNRAP. CDR3 bases: TGTGCTAGTGGTTTGGTGCGACTAGCGGAGGGAAAGAGCTCCTACAATGAGCAGTTCTTC. Amino acid sequence: CASGLVRLAEGKSSYNEQFF.

The chain is built from TRBV28 and TRBJ1-2; maybe TRBD1 (6 bases). CDR3 size: 13 residues. The germline CDR1 and CDR2 sequences are MDHEN and SYDVKM. V was clipped by 5 bases and J by 3 bases, with 10 bases between them. CDR3 amino acids: CASSPRQDYGYTF. The CDR3, as DNA: TGTGCCAGCAGTCCCCGACAGGACTATGGCTACACCTTC.

The rearrangement uses TRBV2 and TRBJ2-5; 9 bases line up with TRBD2. The length of the CDR3 is 15 residues. With V trimmed by 6 bases and J by 5 bases, 10 bases remained unmatched. Looked up from germline, CDR1 is SNHLY and CDR2 is FYNNEI. The CDR3 sequence: CASSGLARLGETQYF. In nucleotides, the CDR3 is TGTGCCAGCAGCGGACTAGCGCGCCTGGGGGAGACCCAGTACTTC.

The chain employs TRBV5-6 and TRBJ1-2; unclear D gene. This CDR3 has 11 amino acids. Germline values: CDR1 SGHDT, CDR2 YYEEEE. Trimming removed 2 bases at V and 9 bases at J, with 8 bases between. CDR3 coding DNA: TGTGCCAGCAGCTTCGGGTATCGCTACACCTTC. This gives the protein CASSFGYRYTF.

This clone turned up a few times. The V call is TRBV4-3, the J call TRBJ2-3; 10 bases agree with TRBD1. CDR1 and CDR2 (germline): LGHNA, YSLEER. There are 16 residues in the CDR3. Trimming at V came to 0 bases and at J to 5 bases, leaving 5 bases not matched to a gene. The CDR3 loop is CASSQDGTGDEDTQYF. The DNA of the CDR3 is TGCGCCAGCAGCCAAGATGGGACAGGGGATGAAGATACGCAGTATTTT.